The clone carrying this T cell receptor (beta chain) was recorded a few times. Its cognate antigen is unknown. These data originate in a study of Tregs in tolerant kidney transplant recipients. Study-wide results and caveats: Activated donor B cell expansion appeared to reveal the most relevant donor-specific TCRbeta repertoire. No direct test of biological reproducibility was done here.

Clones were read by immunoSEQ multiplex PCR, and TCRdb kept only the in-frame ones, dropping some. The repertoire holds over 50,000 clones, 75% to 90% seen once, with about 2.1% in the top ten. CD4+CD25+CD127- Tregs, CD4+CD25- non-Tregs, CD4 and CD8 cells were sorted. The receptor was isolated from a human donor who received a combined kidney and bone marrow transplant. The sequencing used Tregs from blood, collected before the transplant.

CDR3 bases: TGCGCCAGCAGCCAATCCAGGGCTGGAAACACCATATATTTT. Translating it yields CASSQSRAGNTIYF. The V and J genes are TRBV4-3 and TRBJ1-3; TRBD1 might be the D (5 bases). The CDR3 has 14 residues. Germline CDR1 reads LGHNA; CDR2 reads YSLEER. Trimming shortened V by 2 bases and J by 2 bases, and 7 bases separated the two germline ends.